A selection of T cell receptor beta chains follows, all from one sample in a study of blood T cell repertoires in COVID-19. The repertoire was sequenced with immunoSEQ multiplex PCR; TCRdb's copy has only in-frame clones and lacks some. Of roughly 290,000 clones listed, roughly 89% were seen once; the top ten hold roughly 0.8%. Sequenced input: peripheral blood. These TCRs come from a man aged 25 to 45 with acute or convalescent COVID-19. CDR3s include the opening cysteine and the closing phenylalanine or tryptophan. D genes are given only for firm matches. Not all rows give a size; the values are once, few, many and, for expanded clones, a class.

TRBJ1-1,NA,NA,TRBV18,TGTGCCAGCTCACGGGGGGGCACTGAAGCTTTCTTT,CASSRGGTEAFF
TRBJ1-1,NA,NA,TRBV7-9,TGTGCCAGCAGCAAGGGGAGGAGCTTGAACACTGAAGCTTTCTTT,CASSKGRSLNTEAFF
TRBJ1-6,NA,NA,TRBV9,TGTGCCAGCAGCCGAGGAGGCGCAGCCACTTTTTCACCCCTCCACTTT,CASSRGGAATFSPLHF
TRBJ2-7,NA,NA,TRBV29-1,TGCAGCGTTTTGGACAGACCTTACGAGCAGTACTTC,CSVLDRPYEQYF
TRBJ2-1,NA,TRBD2,TRBV5-1,TGCGCCAGCAGCTTGGGACTAGCGGGAAGGTCCTACAATGAGCAGTTCTTC,CASSLGLAGRSYNEQFF
TRBJ2-7,few,TRBD2,TRBV28,TGTGCCAGCAGCACTAGCGGGGTTCCCTACGAGCAGTACTTC,CASSTSGVPYEQYF
TRBJ1-3,NA,NA,TRBV5-5,TGTGCCAGCAGCTTGGATCCGGGGGTGGACACCATATATTTT,CASSLDPGVDTIYF
TRBJ1-1,NA,NA,TRBV15,TGTGCCACCAGCAGAGGGGGGGTTCAGGCGAACACTGAAGCTTTCTTT,CATSRGGVQANTEAFF
TRBJ2-1,NA,NA,TRBV28,TGTGCCAGCAGCCTGACTGCGACAGTACTCTCCTACAATGAGCAGTTCTTC,CASSLTATVLSYNEQFF
TRBJ2-5,NA,TRBD2,TRBV9,TGTGCCAGCAGCTCCGGGGGGGGCCAAGAGACCCAGTACTTC,CASSSGGGQETQYF
TRBJ2-5,NA,TRBD1,TRBV11-2,TGTGCCAGCAGCCCTTGGGACAGCCAAGAGACCCAGTACTTC,CASSPWDSQETQYF
TRBJ2-7,once,NA,TRBV29-1,TGCAGCGTTGGTTTGGGGGGTCGCCCCTACGAGCAGTACTTC,CSVGLGGRPYEQYF
TRBJ2-1,NA,TRBD2,TRBV3-1/TRBV3-2,TGTGCCAGCACCGAACTAGCGGGGGATTTGTTCTTC,CASTELAGDLFF
TRBJ1-4,NA,NA,TRBV21-1,TGTGCCAGCACCCCGAGGGGGCCAGCAACTAATGAAAAACTGTTTTTT,CASTPRGPATNEKLFF
TRBJ1-2,NA,NA,TRBV4-1,TGCGCCAGCAGCCAAGAAGCCGGAGTCCAACTTCACTATGGCTACACCTTC,CASSQEAGVQLHYGYTF
TRBJ1-2,once,NA,TRBV14,TGTGCCAGCAGCCAAGGGGGACACCGAGGCTATGGCTACACCTTC,CASSQGGHRGYGYTF
TRBJ1-3,NA,NA,TRBV9,TGTGCCAGCAGCGTAGGGGGGGTGGCTGGAAACACCATATATTTT,CASSVGGVAGNTIYF
TRBJ2-2,NA,NA,TRBV10-2,TGCGCCAGCCGGGGGTTCGCCGGGGAGCTGTTTTTT,CASRGFAGELFF
TRBJ2-3,once,TRBD2,TRBV29-1,TGCAGCGTTGGACGGACTAGCGGGAGGAACACAGATACGCAGTATTTT,CSVGRTSGRNTDTQYF
TRBJ1-6,NA,NA,TRBV5-1,TGCGCCAGCAGCGACAGCACTAATTCACCCCTCCACTTT,CASSDSTNSPLHF
TRBJ2-7,NA,TRBD2,TRBV18,TGTGCCAGCTCACCACGGGCGGGGGGGACCTACGAGCAGTACTTC,CASSPRAGGTYEQYF
TRBJ1-6,NA,TRBD1,TRBV4-1,TGCGCCAGCAGCCAGGGACAGGGCGTGCATTCACCCCTCCACTTT,CASSQGQGVHSPLHF
TRBJ2-7,NA,TRBD2,TRBV4-1,TGCGCCAGCAGCCACGTTAGCGGGAGTTACGAGCAGTACTTC,CASSHVSGSYEQYF
TRBJ1-2,NA,TRBD1,TRBV9,TGTGCCAGCAGCCCGGGACAGGGGTATGGCTACACCTTC,CASSPGQGYGYTF
TRBJ2-1,few,NA,TRBV24-1,TGTGCCGCTACCTACAATGAGCAGTTCTTC,CAATYNEQFF
TRBJ1-4,NA,TRBD1,TRBV11-1,TGTGCCAGCAGCTGGACAGGGGCCGAAAAACTGTTTTTT,CASSWTGAEKLFF
TRBJ2-2,NA,NA,TRBV7-3,TGTGCCAGCAGCGCCTCAGGGAACATAAACGCCGGGGAGCTGTTTTTT,CASSASGNINAGELFF
TRBJ2-3,NA,NA,TRBV19,TGTGCCAGTAGTCCCGCACGGTCAGATACGCAGTATTTT,CASSPARSDTQYF
TRBJ2-7,NA,TRBD2,TRBV4-1,TGCGCCAGCAGCCAAGATTACCGGGAGGCGGGGTACGAGCAGTACTTC,CASSQDYREAGYEQYF
TRBJ2-5,NA,NA,TRBV20-1,TGCAGCCGCGCCGGGGTGGAGACCCAGTACTTC,CSRAGVETQYF
TRBJ1-2,NA,NA,TRBV6-2/TRBV6-3,TGTGCCAGCAGTGAGAGCGTCGGAACCTATGGCTACACCTTC,CASSESVGTYGYTF
TRBJ2-1,NA,TRBD2,TRBV7-2,TGTGCCAGCAGCTTAGGGTGGGCGGGAGGTAATAATGAGCAGTTCTTC,CASSLGWAGGNNEQFF
TRBJ2-3,NA,TRBD2,TRBV24-1,TGTGCCACCAGCGCCTTCGATGGGACTAGCGGGTACACAGATACGCAGTATTTT,CATSAFDGTSGYTDTQYF
TRBJ2-1,NA,TRBD2,TRBV4-2,TGTGCCAGCAGCCAAGCCGGTCTAGCGGGAGGTGGTTGGTCCTACAATGAGCAGTTCTTC,CASSQAGLAGGGWSYNEQFF
TRBJ2-7,NA,NA,TRBV11-2,TGTGCCAGCAGCTCCCTAGCCACCTACGAGCAGTACTTC,CASSSLATYEQYF
TRBJ1-1,NA,NA,TRBV30,TGTGCCTGGAGTGGAATGACAGGCCCTGAAGCTTTCTTT,CAWSGMTGPEAFF